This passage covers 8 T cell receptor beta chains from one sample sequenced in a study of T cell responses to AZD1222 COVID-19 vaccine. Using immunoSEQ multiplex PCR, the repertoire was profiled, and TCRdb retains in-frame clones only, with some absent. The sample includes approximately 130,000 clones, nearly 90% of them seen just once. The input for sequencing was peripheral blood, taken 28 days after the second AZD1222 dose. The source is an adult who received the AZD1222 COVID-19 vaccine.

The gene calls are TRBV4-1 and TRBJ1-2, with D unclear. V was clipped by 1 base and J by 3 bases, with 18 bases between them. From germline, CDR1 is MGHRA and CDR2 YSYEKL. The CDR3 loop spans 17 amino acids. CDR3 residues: CASSQVGRDAGDYGYTF. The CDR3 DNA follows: TGCGCCAGCAGCCAAGTAGGAAGGGATGCGGGTGACTATGGCTACACCTTC.

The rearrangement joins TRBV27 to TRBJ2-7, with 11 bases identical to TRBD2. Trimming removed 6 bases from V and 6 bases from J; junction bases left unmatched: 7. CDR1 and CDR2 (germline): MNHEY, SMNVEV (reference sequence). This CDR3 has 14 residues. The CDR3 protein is CASRLAGERLEQYF. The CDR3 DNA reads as TGTGCCAGCAGACTAGCGGGAGAGCGTCTCGAGCAGTACTTC.

The CDR3 protein is CARCEGRRTGELFF. In DNA, the CDR3 is TGTGCCCGCTGCGAGGGGAGGAGGACCGGGGAGCTGTTTTTT. The chain has TRBV21-1 and TRBJ2-2; the table's D call of TRBD2 was not tested on the DNA. TRBV21-1 is annotated as a pseudogene. The CDR3 has 14 amino acids.

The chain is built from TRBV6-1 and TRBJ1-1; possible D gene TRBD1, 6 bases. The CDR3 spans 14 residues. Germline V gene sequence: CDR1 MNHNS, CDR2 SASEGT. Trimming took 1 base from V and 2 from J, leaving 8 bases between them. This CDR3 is CASSEGGLNTEAFF. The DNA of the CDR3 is TGTGCCAGCAGTGAAGGGGGGCTCAACACTGAAGCTTTCTTT.

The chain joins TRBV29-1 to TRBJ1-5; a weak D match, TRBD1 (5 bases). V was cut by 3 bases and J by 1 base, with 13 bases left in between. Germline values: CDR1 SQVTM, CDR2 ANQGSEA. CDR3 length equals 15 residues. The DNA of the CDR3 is TGCAGCGTTGATTGGCCAGGGATAAGCAATCAGCCCCAGCATTTT. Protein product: CSVDWPGISNQPQHF.

The CDR3 loop reads CASSLHGGGGSEQYF. The CDR3 coding sequence is TGTGCCAGCAGCTTGCATGGAGGAGGGGGTAGCGAGCAGTACTTC. The chain joins TRBV5-5 to TRBJ2-7; TRBD1 or TRBD2 may be the D gene (6 bases each). V was cut by 1 base and J by 6 bases, with 17 bases left in between. The CDR3 has 15 amino acids. The germline V gene encodes CDR1 SGHKS and CDR2 YYEKEE (reference sequence).

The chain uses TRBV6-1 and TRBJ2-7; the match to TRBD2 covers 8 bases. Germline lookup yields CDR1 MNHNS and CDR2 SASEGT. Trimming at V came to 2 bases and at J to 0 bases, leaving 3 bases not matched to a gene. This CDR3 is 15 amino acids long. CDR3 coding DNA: TGTGCCAGCAGTGAACGGCTAGCGGGCTCCTACGAGCAGTACTTC. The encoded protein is CASSERLAGSYEQYF.

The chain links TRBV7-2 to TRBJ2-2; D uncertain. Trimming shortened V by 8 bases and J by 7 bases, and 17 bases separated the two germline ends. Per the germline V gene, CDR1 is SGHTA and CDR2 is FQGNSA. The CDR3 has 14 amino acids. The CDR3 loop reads CASSVHPSIGELFF. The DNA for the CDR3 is TGTGCCAGCTCGGTCCACCCCTCGATCGGGGAGCTGTTTTTT.